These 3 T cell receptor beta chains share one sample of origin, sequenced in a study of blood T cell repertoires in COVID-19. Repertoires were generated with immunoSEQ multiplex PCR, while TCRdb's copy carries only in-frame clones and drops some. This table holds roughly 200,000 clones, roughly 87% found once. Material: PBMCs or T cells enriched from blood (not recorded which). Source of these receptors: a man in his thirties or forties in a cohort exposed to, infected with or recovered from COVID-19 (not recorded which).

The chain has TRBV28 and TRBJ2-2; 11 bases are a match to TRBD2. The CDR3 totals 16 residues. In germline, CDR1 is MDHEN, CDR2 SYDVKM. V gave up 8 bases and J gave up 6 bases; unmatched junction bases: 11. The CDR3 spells CASGRSNSGRAGELFF. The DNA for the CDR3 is TGTGCCAGCGGACGATCTAATAGCGGGAGGGCCGGGGAGCTGTTTTTT.

CDR3 DNA: TGTGCCAGCAGTCAGACAGGGTTCACTGAAGCTTTCTTT. This translates into CASSQTGFTEAFF. V is TRBV27 and J is TRBJ1-1; TRBD1 agrees at 7 bases. V lost 5 bases, J lost 4 bases, and 4 bases stayed unmatched. The CDR3 loop spans 13 amino acids. The germline gives CDR1 MNHEY, CDR2 SMNVEV (reference sequence).

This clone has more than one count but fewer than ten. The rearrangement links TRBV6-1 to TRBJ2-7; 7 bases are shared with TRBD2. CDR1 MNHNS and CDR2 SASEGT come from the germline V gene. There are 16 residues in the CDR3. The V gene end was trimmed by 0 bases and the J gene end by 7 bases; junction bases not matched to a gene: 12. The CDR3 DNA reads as TGTGCCAGCAGTGAAGCTGTGGGCGGGAGAGAAGGGGAGCAGTACTTC. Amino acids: CASSEAVGGREGEQYF.